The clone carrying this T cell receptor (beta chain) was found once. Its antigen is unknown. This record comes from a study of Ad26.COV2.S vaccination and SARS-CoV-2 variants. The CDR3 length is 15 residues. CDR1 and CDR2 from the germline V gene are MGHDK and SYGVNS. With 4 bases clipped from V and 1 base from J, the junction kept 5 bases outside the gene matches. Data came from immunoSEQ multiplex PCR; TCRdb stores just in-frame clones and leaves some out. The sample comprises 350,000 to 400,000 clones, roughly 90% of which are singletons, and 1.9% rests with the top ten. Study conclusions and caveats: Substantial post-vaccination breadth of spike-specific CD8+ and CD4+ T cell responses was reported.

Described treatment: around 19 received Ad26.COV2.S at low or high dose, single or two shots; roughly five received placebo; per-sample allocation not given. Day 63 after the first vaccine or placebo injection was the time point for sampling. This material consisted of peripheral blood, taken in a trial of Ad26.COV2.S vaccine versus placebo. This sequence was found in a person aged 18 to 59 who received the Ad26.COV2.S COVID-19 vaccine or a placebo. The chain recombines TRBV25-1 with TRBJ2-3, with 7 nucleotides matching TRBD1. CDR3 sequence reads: CASSGQGSGTDTQYF. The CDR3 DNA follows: TGTGCCAGCAGTGGACAGGGATCGGGCACAGATACGCAGTATTTT.